This TCR beta chain was identified in a study of vaccination and CD4 T cells after COVID-19. At the level of the study: A positive SARS-CoV-2 nasal swab PCR result was recorded for each convalescent patient; about 9 were mild and one severe. Convalescent persons amounted to six males plus four females, two of whom were Hispanic. Investigators took post-vaccine samples a median roughly 73 days after dose two, within a range of 14 to 241.

Researchers used the Oncomine TCR Beta short-read assay to sequence DNA from cultured CD4+ T cells. MiXCR, run by TCRdb on the PCR reads, gives a single entry per CDR3 protein. Of roughly 15,000 distinct CDR3 sequences in the sample, 25% to 35% are singletons; the top ten hold 6.5% to 9.5%. This clonotype was detected only a few times. Its antigen remains unidentified. Sample treatment: roughly 10-day PBMC culture with coronavirus spike peptide pools or control peptides (ViraFEST assay). V lost 0 bases, J lost 9 bases, and 14 bases lay in between. CDR1 MNHEY and CDR2 SVGEGT come from the germline V gene. CDR3 length: 14 residues.

Sequencing was done on a sample of CD4+ T cells from blood, cultured in vitro. V usage is TRBV6-2 or TRBV6-3 and J usage is TRBJ1-1, with D possibly being TRBD1 (5 bases). This clonotype was obtained from a human donor who had recovered from COVID-19. CDR3 DNA: TGTGCCAGCAGTTACTCCGGGACGAACAGTAAAGCTTTCTTT. This codes for CASSYSGTNSKAFF.